What follows describes a single TCR beta chain. The antigen is not known. The sample belongs to a study of blood T cells in healthy people across ages. For the second PCR, which ran for about 6 to 12 cycles, a sample-barcoded 5' primer and a J-beta primer mix were used. TCRdb analysed the 5' RACE reads with MiXCR anew, one entry per CDR3 protein. The sample consists of approximately 850,000 distinct CDR3 sequences, around 43% of them appearing once. Overall study findings and caveats: Researchers deemed the diversity estimates from one million T cells underestimates. The study lacked donor CMV status, which possibly confounded expanded clonotype changes.

V lost 2 bases, J lost 8 bases, and 15 bases lay in between. CDR1 is LNHNV, CDR2 YYDKDF, per germline (reference sequence). The CDR3 has 15 amino acids. Every sample yielded at least 6.5 million isolated PBMCs. The receptor's source is a man aged 55-75 years in good health. The sequencing sample was made of blood. The V call is TRBV15, the J call TRBJ1-4, with D hard to call. CDR3 protein: CATSRISGFREKLFF. For the CDR3, the DNA is TGTGCCACCAGCAGAATCTCCGGTTTCCGAGAAAAACTGTTTTTT. The variable domain in full, completed from reference TRBV15 and TRBJ1-4, reads DAMVIQNPRYQVTQFGKPVTLSCSQTLNHNVMYWYQQKSSQAPKLLFHYYDKDFNNEADTPDNFQSRRPNTSFCFLDIRSPGLGDTAMYLCATSRISGFREKLFFGSGTQLSVL.